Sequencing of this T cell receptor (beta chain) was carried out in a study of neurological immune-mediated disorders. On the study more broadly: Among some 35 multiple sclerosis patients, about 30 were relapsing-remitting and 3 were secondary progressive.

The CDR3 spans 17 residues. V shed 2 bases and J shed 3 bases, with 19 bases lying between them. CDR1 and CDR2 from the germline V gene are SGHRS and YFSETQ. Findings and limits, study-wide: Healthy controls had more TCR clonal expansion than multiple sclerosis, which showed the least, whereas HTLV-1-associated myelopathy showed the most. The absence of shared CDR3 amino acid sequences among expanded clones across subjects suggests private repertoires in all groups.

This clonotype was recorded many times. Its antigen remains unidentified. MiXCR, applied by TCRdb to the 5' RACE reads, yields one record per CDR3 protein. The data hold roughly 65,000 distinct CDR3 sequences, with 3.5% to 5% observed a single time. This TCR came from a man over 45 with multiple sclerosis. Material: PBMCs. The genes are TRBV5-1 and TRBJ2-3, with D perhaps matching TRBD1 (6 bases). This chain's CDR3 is CASSLSLLVGQTDTQYF. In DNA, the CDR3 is TGCGCCAGCAGCTTATCTCTGTTGGTGGGACAAACAGATACGCAGTATTTT.